This T cell receptor beta chain was captured by sequencing in a study of blood T cells in healthy people across ages. Whole-study context: About one barcoded beta molecule per two T cells was the capture yield of template switching.

PCR was performed a second time for roughly 6 to 12 cycles using a sample-barcoded 5' primer and a J-beta primer mix. With 12 random nucleotides, a template-switch adaptor tagged each individual cDNA molecule. The study obtained at least 2.5 million CDR3-containing paired-end reads from every sample. TCRdb itself ran the 5' RACE reads through MiXCR, one entry per CDR3 protein. The profile covers 1,500,000 or so distinct CDR3 sequences, with 35% to 45% appearing a single time and about 4% taken by the ten largest. This CDR3 is built from 14 residues. V gave up 1 base and J gave up 0 bases, with 8 bases separating them. The germline V gene encodes CDR1 DFQATT and CDR2 SNEGSKA (reference sequence).

This sequence joins TRBV20-1 and TRBJ2-3; a weak D match, TRBD2 (6 bases). The sequenced sample consisted of blood. The clonotype was recovered from a woman aged 18 to 35 in good health. CDR3 loop: CSARGSGSTDTQYF. The CDR3, as DNA: TGCAGTGCTAGAGGGAGCGGGAGCACAGATACGCAGTATTTT.